A selection of T cell receptor beta chains follows, all from one sample in a study of cytomegalovirus exposure and HLA in healthy donors. Generated by immunoSEQ multiplex PCR, the TCRdb table keeps only in-frame clones and is missing some. The sample data list about 140,000 clones. Sequencing was performed on PBMCs. These receptors were collected from a woman under 30 in good health and CMV-seronegative. CDR3s include the opening cysteine and the closing phenylalanine or tryptophan. A D gene is named only where the DNA matches it firmly.

TRBJ1-5	TRBV5-5	TRBD1	TGTGCCAGCAGCCCGGGACAGGGCGGTCAGCCCCAGCATTTT	CASSPGQGGQPQHF
TRBJ1-1	TRBV6-1	TRBD1	TGTGCCAGCAGTGCCCGGACAGGGGGTTCGAGCACTGAAGCTTTCTTT	CASSARTGGSSTEAFF
TRBJ1-1	TRBV7-3	-	TGTGCCAGCAGCTTAACGGGCCCGGGGACTGAAGCTTTCTTT	CASSLTGPGTEAFF
TRBJ1-1	TRBV6-5	TRBD1	TGTGCCAGCAGTTACCCAGGGGGCCGTGACACTGAAGCTTTCTTT	CASSYPGGRDTEAFF
TRBJ1-2	TRBV4-1	TRBD1	TGCGCCAGCAGCTTCCAGACAGGGGATGGCTACACCTTC	CASSFQTGDGYTF
TRBJ2-1	TRBV5-6	-	TGTGCCAGCAGTGGCGGGGACGAGCAGTTCTTC	CASSGGDEQFF
TRBJ1-1	TRBV11-3	-	TGTGCCAGCAGCTTAGGTGGTCGGAGGGGGAACACTGAAGCTTTCTTT	CASSLGGRRGNTEAFF
TRBJ1-1	TRBV30	TRBD1	TGTGCCTGGAGACAGGGGGAAACTGAAGCTTTCTTT	CAWRQGETEAFF
TRBJ2-1	TRBV6-5	TRBD2	TGTGCCAGCAGTTCAGCCGGGACTAGCGGGTTTGAGCAGTTCTTC	CASSSAGTSGFEQFF
TRBJ2-5	TRBV10-3	-	TGTGCCATCAGTGACCGAGAGACCCAGTACTTC	CAISDRETQYF
TRBJ1-5	TRBV6-5	-	TGTGCCAGCAGTTACTCGAACAGTCAGCCCCAGCATTTT	CASSYSNSQPQHF
TRBJ2-7	TRBV7-9	TRBD1	TGTGCCAGCAGCTTAGTGGCAGGGGGCGAGCAGTACTTC	CASSLVAGGEQYF
TRBJ1-1	TRBV18	-	TGTGCCAGCTCACCTAAAACAGGGCGCACTGAAGCTTTCTTT	CASSPKTGRTEAFF
TRBJ1-2	TRBV4-3	TRBD1	TGCGCCAGCAGCCAAGGTAGACAGGGCGGCTATGGCTACACCTTC	CASSQGRQGGYGYTF
TRBJ2-5	TRBV5-5	TRBD1	TGTGCCAGCAGCCCCCAAGACAGGGGGGAGACCCAGTACTTC	CASSPQDRGETQYF
TRBJ2-1	TRBV5-1	TRBD1	TGCGCCAGCAGCCAGGATTGGACAGGGGGCTACAATGAGCAGTTCTTC	CASSQDWTGGYNEQFF
TRBJ1-4	TRBV7-9	-	TGTGCCAGCAGCTTAGCGGGGCCAGGGGAAGAAAAACTGTTTTTT	CASSLAGPGEEKLFF
TRBJ2-3	TRBV27	TRBD2	TGTGCCAGCAGCTCGCGGTTAGCGGGAGGTAAAGATACGCAGTATTTT	CASSSRLAGGKDTQYF
TRBJ2-2	TRBV12-5	-	TGTGCTAGTGGTTTCTCAACAGGGGGCACAGCGGGAGTACGGACCGGGGAGCTGTTTTTT	CASGFSTGGTAGVRTGELFF
TRBJ1-1	TRBV7-9	-	TGTGCCAGCAGCCGCCCACGGACAGCAACTGAAGCTTTCTTT	CASSRPRTATEAFF
TRBJ2-3	TRBV6-4	TRBD2	TGTGCCAGCACCCTTAAAGCGGGAGACACAGATACGCAGTATTTT	CASTLKAGDTDTQYF
TRBJ1-1	TRBV19	TRBD1	TGTGCCAGTAGTAAAGGGACAGGGTTGAACACTGAAGCTTTCTTT	CASSKGTGLNTEAFF
TRBJ2-7	TRBV4-2	-	TGTGCCAGCAGCCAAACAGAGACCTCCTACGAGCAGTACTTC	CASSQTETSYEQYF
TRBJ2-4	TRBV6-5	TRBD1	TGTGCCAGCAGTTACCCCTGGACAGGGTGGAACTTC	CASSYPWTGWNF
TRBJ2-1	TRBV9	-	TGTGCCAGCAGCGCAGGACGACAGGCTAGCTCCTACAATGAGCAGTTCTTC	CASSAGRQASSYNEQFF
TRBJ1-2	TRBV4-2	-	TGTGCCAGCAGAATGCTTAGCCCCAAAACAGGTCTCGAGGGCTACACCTTC	CASRMLSPKTGLEGYTF
TRBJ1-3	TRBV10-3	TRBD1	TGTGCCATCAGTGGGGGGACAGAACCCTCTGGAAACACCATATATTTT	CAISGGTEPSGNTIYF
TRBJ2-5	TRBV30	TRBD2	TGTGCCTGGAATAGGCGGGAGGTTGAGACCCAGTACTTC	CAWNRREVETQYF
TRBJ2-1	TRBV2	TRBD1	TGTGCCAACTCGGGACAGGGGACTGAGCAGTTCTTC	CANSGQGTEQFF
TRBJ2-5	TRBV12-5	-	TGTGCTAGTGGTATAGAGGAGACCCAGTACTTC	CASGIEETQYF
TRBJ2-2	TRBV6-6	-	TGTGCCAGCAGGTCCCAGCGGGACACCGGGGAGCTGTTTTTT	CASRSQRDTGELFF
TRBJ2-5	TRBV7-2	-	TGTGCCAGCAGCCCACGGGAGCGGGAGACCCAGTACTTC	CASSPRERETQYF
TRBJ2-1	TRBV7-9	-	TGTGCCAGCAGCTTATCGGGTACAATGGGTGAGCAGTTCTTC	CASSLSGTMGEQFF
TRBJ2-1	TRBV6-1	-	TGTGCCAGCTCTGACTGGGGGGGGCCCGGCAATGAGCAGTTCTTC	CASSDWGGPGNEQFF
TRBJ2-7	TRBV2	TRBD2	TGTGCCAGCAGTGATAGGGGACTAGGAGGCCTAGAGGGGCAGTACTTC	CASSDRGLGGLEGQYF
TRBJ2-7	TRBV10-2	TRBD1	TGCGCCACCCTCGGGACAGGGGGTCCCTACGAGCAGTACTTC	CATLGTGGPYEQYF
TRBJ2-7	TRBV5-4	TRBD1	TGTGCCAGCAGGGAACAGGGGATCTCCTACGAGCAGTACTTC	CASREQGISYEQYF